These 26 T cell receptor beta chains were all obtained from the same sample, sequenced in a study of shared clonotypes between healthy human individuals. Generated by immunoSEQ multiplex PCR, the TCRdb table keeps only in-frame clones and is missing some. The repertoire holds some 2.3 million clones, with 80% to 95% as singletons. Sequenced sample: naive CD4+ T cells from PBMCs. Described subset: CD45RA+ positively selected. The receptors here all came from a man younger than 35 in good health. Some clones in this sample may be carry-over from other donors' samples.

This chain uses TRBV19 with TRBJ2-5; D possibly corresponds to TRBD2 (5 bases). CDR1 and CDR2 from the germline V gene are LNHDA and SQIVND (reference sequence). V was pared by 3 bases and J by 1 base, with 15 bases between. The CDR3 length is 16 residues. The CDR3 loop reads CASSIRQLGPQETQYF. As DNA, the CDR3 is TGTGCCAGTAGTATCCGTCAACTAGGACCCCAAGAGACCCAGTACTTC. The full variable domain, with the rest looked up from reference TRBV19 and TRBJ2-5, is DGGITQSPKYLFRKEGQNVTLSCEQNLNHDAMYWYRQDPGQGLRLIYYSQIVNDFQKGDIAEGYSVSREKKESFPLTVTSAQKNPTAFYLCASSIRQLGPQETQYFGPGTRLLVL.

As DNA, the CDR3 is TGCGCCAGCAGCCAAGAGTTTGGCGGGGGGATCGTATCCTACGAGCAGTACTTC. This gives the protein CASSQEFGGGIVSYEQYF. V is TRBV4-3 and J is TRBJ2-7; 8 nucleotides align to TRBD2. The germline V gene encodes CDR1 LGHNA and CDR2 YSLEER. The length of the CDR3 is 18 residues. V shed 0 bases and J 1 base; nucleotides not matched to a gene: 11.

The chain combines TRBV28 with TRBJ1-2; 9 bases are shared with TRBD1. CDR3 length equals 14 residues. The germline gives CDR1 MDHEN, CDR2 SYDVKM. Trimming took 4 bases from V and 6 from J; bases not matched to a gene: 6. The DNA of the CDR3 is TGTGCCAGCAGTTCCCCCGGGACAGGGAATGGCTACACCTTC. It yields the protein CASSSPGTGNGYTF.

This chain connects TRBV7-3 to TRBJ2-1; TRBD2 aligns across 7 bases. Germline V CDR1 and CDR2: SGHTA, FQGTGA. The CDR3 consists of 15 residues. Trimming at V came to 3 bases and at J to 8 bases, leaving 10 bases not matched to a gene. Here the CDR3 reads CASSLMRGGAHEQFF. CDR3 bases: TGTGCCAGCAGCTTGATGAGGGGAGGGGCCCATGAGCAGTTCTTC. Combining the CDR3 with reference TRBV7-3 and TRBJ2-1 gives the whole variable domain GAGVSQTPSNKVTEKGKYVELRCDPISGHTALYWYRQSLGQGPEFLIYFQGTGAADDSGLPNDRFFAVRPEGSVSTLKIQRTERGDSAVYLCASSLMRGGAHEQFFGPGTRLTVL.

The CDR3, as DNA: TGTGCCAGCTCACCACCCTCCCCGGCATCCGAGCAGTACTTC. Translation gives CASSPPSPASEQYF. The chain links TRBV18 to TRBJ2-7; D remains unclear. Between the trimmed V and J ends, which lost 0 bases and 6 bases, there was a span of 12 bases. The CDR3 runs 14 residues. The germline V gene encodes CDR1 KGHSH and CDR2 LQKENI.

This chain joins TRBV18 and TRBJ2-2; D unclear. Trimming removed 2 bases at V and 1 base at J, with 5 bases between. CDR3 length equals 14 residues. In germline, CDR1 is KGHSH, CDR2 LQKENI. The CDR3 DNA sequence: TGTGCCAGCTCACCAAAATGGAACACCGGGGAGCTGTTTTTT. Translation gives CASSPKWNTGELFF.

The rearrangement joins TRBV5-1 to TRBJ1-2; TRBD1 might be the D (5 bases). Deletions cut 4 bases from V and 2 bases from J, with 21 bases between. CDR3 length: 17 residues. Germline CDR1 reads SGHRS; CDR2 reads YFSETQ. DNA for the CDR3: TGCGCCAGCAGCCCATCCGAAGGGGCTCAGACCAACTATGGCTACACCTTC. It is translated as CASSPSEGAQTNYGYTF.

V usage is TRBV28 and J usage is TRBJ2-7; D is ambiguous. Germline V CDR1 and CDR2: MDHEN, SYDVKM. The length of the CDR3 is 12 residues. V dropped 2 bases and J dropped 7 bases, with 9 bases sitting between them. The CDR3 sequence is CASSLKSREQYF. For the CDR3, the DNA is TGTGCCAGCAGTTTAAAGTCGAGGGAGCAGTACTTC.

This chain connects TRBV2 to TRBJ2-2; D gene unclear. Germline CDR1 and CDR2: SNHLY and FYNNEI. CDR3 length: 14 residues. The V end lost 4 bases, the J end lost 7 bases, and 13 bases lay between the germline ends. The CDR3 coding sequence is TGTGCCAGCAGTGTACGATCGTTCATCGGGGAGCTGTTTTTT. Its translation is CASSVRSFIGELFF. The full variable domain, with the rest looked up from reference TRBV2 and TRBJ2-2, is EPEVTQTPSHQVTQMGQEVILRCVPISNHLYFYWYRQILGQKVEFLVSFYNNEISEKSEIFDDQFSVERPDGSNFTLKIRSTKLEDSAMYFCASSVRSFIGELFFGEGSRLTVL.

The rearrangement links TRBV6-5 to TRBJ2-1; D is undetermined. This CDR3 region has 11 residues. V lost 2 bases and J lost 12, with 8 bases in between. Germline V gene lookup returns CDR1 MNHEY and CDR2 SVGAGI. For the CDR3, the DNA is TGTGCCAGCAGTTACCTTCAACTGCAGTTCTTC. It specifies CASSYLQLQFF.

The chain has TRBV19 and TRBJ1-2; tentative D call: TRBD1 (6 bases). Trimming took 6 bases from V and 4 from J, leaving 15 bases between them. The germline V gene encodes CDR1 LNHDA and CDR2 SQIVND (reference sequence). The CDR3 is 14 amino acids. The CDR3 sequence is CASSPWTESYGYTF. CDR3 nucleotides: TGTGCCAGTAGCCCCTGGACAGAGAGCTATGGCTACACCTTC.

This chain joins TRBV5-5 and TRBJ2-7; no reliable D call. V lost 0 bases, J lost 2 bases, and 9 bases lay in between. CDR3 length equals 14 residues. Germline V lookup: CDR1 SGHKS, CDR2 YYEKEE (reference sequence). As DNA, the CDR3 is TGTGCCAGCAGCTTGGTCAGCCTAACCTACGAGCAGTACTTC. Its translation is CASSLVSLTYEQYF.

Details on this clone: Other nucleotide sequences from this sample produce the same CDR3. V is TRBV20-1 and J is TRBJ2-3; D is ambiguous. Germline V gene lookup returns CDR1 DFQATT and CDR2 SNEGSKA (reference sequence). V lost 6 bases and J lost 3, with 4 bases in between. This CDR3 is built from 10 residues. CDR3 region: CSAGTDTQYF. As DNA, the CDR3 is TGCAGTGCGGGTACAGATACGCAGTATTTT.

Comment on this clone: The sample carries other DNA sequences with the same CDR3. This chain joins TRBV28 and TRBJ2-2; the match to TRBD1 covers 8 bases. With 6 bases clipped from V and 1 base from J, the junction kept 4 bases outside the gene matches. Germline-derived CDR1 and CDR2 are MDHEN and SYDVKM. The CDR3 has 15 amino acids. The CDR3 region has the DNA TGTGCCAGCAGCTTGGGACAGGTGAACACCGGGGAGCTGTTTTTT. It encodes CASSLGQVNTGELFF.

V and J are TRBV6-4 and TRBJ2-6; D call uncertain. The CDR3 has 14 amino acids. Trimming cost V 5 bases and J 3 bases, with 8 bases left between them. CDR1 and CDR2 from the germline V gene are MRHNA and SNTAGT. In nucleotides, the CDR3 is TGTGCCAGCAGTTTGGAGAGTGGGGCCAACGTCCTGACTTTC. It is translated as CASSLESGANVLTF.

This sequence joins TRBV4-1 and TRBJ1-5; D is unclear. Germline CDR1 MGHRA, CDR2 YSYEKL. The CDR3 covers 14 residues. With 4 bases removed from V and 8 bases from J, the gap between germline ends came to 15 bases. Written as DNA, the CDR3 is TGCGCCAGCAGCCGAACCCAATCCCCGGAGCCCCAGCATTTT. Protein sequence: CASSRTQSPEPQHF.

The chain combines TRBV28 with TRBJ2-5; D gene ambiguous. The CDR3 has 15 residues. Trimming took 3 bases from V and 4 from J, leaving 15 bases between them. Per germline, CDR1 MDHEN and CDR2 SYDVKM. The CDR3 bases are TGTGCCAGCAGTTTCTATCTGGGATTGCGAGAGACCCAGTACTTC. Translation: CASSFYLGLRETQYF.

This chain connects TRBV9 to TRBJ2-1; no clear D. The CDR3 sequence is 15 residues long. Trimming took off 4 bases at V and 9 bases at J, with 20 bases between the two ends. Germline-derived CDR1 and CDR2 are SGDLS and YYNGEE. CDR3 sequence: CASSPRRLTVGEQFF. CDR3 DNA sequence: TGTGCCAGCAGCCCGCGTCGACTGACTGTGGGTGAGCAGTTCTTC.

The chain is built from TRBV9 and TRBJ2-2, with 12 nucleotides matching TRBD2. Germline V gene lookup returns CDR1 SGDLS and CDR2 YYNGEE. The ends lost 4 bases at V and 8 bases at J; junction bases unmatched: 9. The CDR3 runs 16 residues. The CDR3 nucleotides read TGTGCCAGCAGCCCCGGACTAGCGGGGACCCAGGGGGAGCTGTTTTTT. The encoded protein is CASSPGLAGTQGELFF.

CDR3 bases: TGCGCCAGCAGCTTCGACAGCCGCACAGATACGCAGTATTTT. Translation gives CASSFDSRTDTQYF. This rearrangement joins TRBV4-1 to TRBJ2-3; D is perhaps TRBD1 (5 bases). CDR1 and CDR2 from the germline V gene are MGHRA and YSYEKL. CDR3 length: 14 amino acids. The V end lost 5 bases, the J end lost 1 base, and 10 bases lay between the germline ends.

This sequence joins TRBV14 and TRBJ2-2; D unresolved. Trimming removed 1 base from V and 6 bases from J, with 9 bases in between. Per germline, CDR1 SGHDN and CDR2 FVKESK. This CDR3 has 14 residues. The CDR3 region is CASSQVLLAGELFF. CDR3 sequence (DNA): TGTGCCAGCAGCCAAGTTCTCTTGGCCGGGGAGCTGTTTTTT.

The chain is built from TRBV7-9 and TRBJ2-5, with D hard to call. V was clipped by 2 bases and J by 5 bases, with 12 bases between them. Germline values: CDR1 SEHNR, CDR2 FQNEAQ (reference sequence). The CDR3 covers 14 residues. CDR3 protein: CASSLSQNVETQYF. The CDR3 nucleotides are TGTGCCAGCAGCTTATCCCAGAACGTTGAGACCCAGTACTTC.

The chain has TRBV2 and TRBJ1-6, with unresolved D. V lost 4 bases, J lost 8 bases, and 9 bases lay in between. CDR3 length equals 13 residues. The V gene's germline CDR1 is SNHLY and CDR2 FYNNEI. The CDR3 loop is CASSVVNDSPLHF. The DNA of the CDR3 is TGTGCCAGCAGTGTGGTCAACGATTCACCCCTCCACTTT.

The chain carries TRBV19 and TRBJ2-6; TRBD2 agrees at 15 bases. This CDR3 has 19 residues. Germline CDR1 and CDR2: LNHDA and SQIVND (reference sequence). The J segment lost 2 bases and the V segment lost 3 bases, leaving 5 bases of the junction unmatched. This CDR3 reads CASSILGLAGGTGANVLTF. For the CDR3, the DNA is TGTGCCAGTAGTATTTTGGGACTAGCGGGAGGCACTGGGGCCAACGTCCTGACTTTC.

The chain uses TRBV6-6 and TRBJ2-5, with 7 positions matching TRBD2. Germline assignment: CDR1 MNHNY and CDR2 SVGAGI (reference sequence). V shed 6 bases, J shed 4 bases, and the junction held 11 bases outside the gene matches. The CDR3 covers 15 residues. CDR3 coding DNA: TGTGCCAGCAGCCGAAATGGGGCGGGAGTAGAGACCCAGTACTTC. Amino acids: CASSRNGAGVETQYF.

The V call is TRBV4-3, the J call TRBJ2-1; D possibly corresponds to TRBD2 (5 bases). The V gene's germline CDR1 is LGHNA and CDR2 YSLEER. This CDR3 comprises 14 residues. With 0 bases removed from V and 9 bases from J, the gap between germline ends came to 12 bases. CDR3 sequence reads: CASSQDLGGFEQFF. DNA for the CDR3: TGCGCCAGCAGCCAAGATTTAGGAGGCTTTGAGCAGTTCTTC.